Listed here is a single T cell receptor beta chain. The trim removed 1 base at V and 7 bases at J, leaving 6 bases unmatched. Germline values: CDR1 MGHRA, CDR2 YSYEKL. The CDR3 extends over 15 amino acids. The sample comes from a study of blood T cell repertoires in COVID-19. The wider study: Spain, Italy and the United States supplied samples that represented acute and convalescent COVID-19. T cells, B-cell-depleted T cells, or PBMCs supplied cDNA or gDNA.

Methods used by the authors: Cell counts per sample came from amplifying reference gene primers. Data came from immunoSEQ multiplex PCR; TCRdb stores just in-frame clones and leaves some out. V, J and clone size are taken as reported in that table, and D and trimming were inferred from the DNA itself. The table records tens of thousands of clones, 70% to 90% of them present only once. The sequence derives from a man aged 60-69 years with acute or convalescent COVID-19. The specimen sequenced was peripheral blood. This chain uses TRBV4-1 with TRBJ2-3; 9 nucleotides agree with TRBD2. The CDR3 here is CASSQGLAEPNTQYF. The DNA of the CDR3 is TGCGCCAGCAGCCAAGGACTAGCGGAGCCTAATACGCAGTATTTT.